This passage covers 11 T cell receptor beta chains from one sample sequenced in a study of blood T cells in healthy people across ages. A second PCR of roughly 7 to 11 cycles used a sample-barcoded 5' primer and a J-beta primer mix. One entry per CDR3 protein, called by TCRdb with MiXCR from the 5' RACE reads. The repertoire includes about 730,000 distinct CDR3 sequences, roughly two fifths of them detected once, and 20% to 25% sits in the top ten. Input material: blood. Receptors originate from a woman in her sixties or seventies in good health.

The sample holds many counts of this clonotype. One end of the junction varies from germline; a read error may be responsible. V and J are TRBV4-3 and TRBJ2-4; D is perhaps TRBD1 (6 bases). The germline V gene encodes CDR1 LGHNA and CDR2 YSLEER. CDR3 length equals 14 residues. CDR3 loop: CASSQGTAQNIQYF. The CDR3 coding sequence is TGCGCCAGCAGCCAAGGGACAGCCCAAAACATTCAGTACTTC.

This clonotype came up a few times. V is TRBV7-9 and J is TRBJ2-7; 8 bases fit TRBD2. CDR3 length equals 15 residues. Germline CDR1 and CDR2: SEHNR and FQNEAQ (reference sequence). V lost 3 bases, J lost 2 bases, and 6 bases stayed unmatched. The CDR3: CASSFGSGEPYEQYF. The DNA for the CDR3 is TGTGCCAGCAGCTTCGGTAGCGGGGAACCCTACGAGCAGTACTTC.

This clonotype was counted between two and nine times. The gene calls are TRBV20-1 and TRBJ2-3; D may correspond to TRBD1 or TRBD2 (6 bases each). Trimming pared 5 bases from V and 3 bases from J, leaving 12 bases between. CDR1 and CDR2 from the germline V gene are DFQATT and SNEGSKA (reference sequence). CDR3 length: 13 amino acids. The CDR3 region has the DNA TGCAGTGCTGGGGGGCCGGGAACAGATACGCAGTATTTT. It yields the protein CSAGGPGTDTQYF.

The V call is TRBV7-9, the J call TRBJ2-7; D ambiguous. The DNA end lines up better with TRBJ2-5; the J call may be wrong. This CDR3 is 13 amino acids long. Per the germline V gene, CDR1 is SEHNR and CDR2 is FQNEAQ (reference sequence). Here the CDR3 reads CASSPALSETQYF. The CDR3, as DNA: TGTGCCAGCAGCCCCGCGTTATCGGAGACCCAGTACTTC.

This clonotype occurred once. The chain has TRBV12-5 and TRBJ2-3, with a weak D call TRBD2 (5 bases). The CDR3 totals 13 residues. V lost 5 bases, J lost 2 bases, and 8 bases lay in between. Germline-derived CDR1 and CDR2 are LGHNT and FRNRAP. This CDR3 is CASGLAPTDTQYF. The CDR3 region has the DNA TGTGCTAGTGGTCTAGCCCCCACAGATACGCAGTATTTT. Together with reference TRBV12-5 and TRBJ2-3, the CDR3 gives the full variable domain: DARVTQTPRHKVTEMGQEVTMRCQPILGHNTVFWYRQTMMQGLELLAYFRNRAPLDDSGMPKDRFSAEMPDATLATLKIQPSEPRDSAVYFCASGLAPTDTQYFGPGTRLTVL.

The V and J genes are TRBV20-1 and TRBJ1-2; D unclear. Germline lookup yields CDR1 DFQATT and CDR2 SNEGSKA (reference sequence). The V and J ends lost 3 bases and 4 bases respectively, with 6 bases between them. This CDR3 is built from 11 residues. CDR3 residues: CSARMTYGYTF. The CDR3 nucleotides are TGCAGTGCTAGGATGACCTATGGCTACACCTTC.

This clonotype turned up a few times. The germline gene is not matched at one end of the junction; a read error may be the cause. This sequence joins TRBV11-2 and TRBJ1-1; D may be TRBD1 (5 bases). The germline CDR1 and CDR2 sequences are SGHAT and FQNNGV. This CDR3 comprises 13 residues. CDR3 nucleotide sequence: TGTGCCAGCAGCGTAGAGGCGGGGCTCGGAGCTTTCTTT. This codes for CASSVEAGLGAFF.

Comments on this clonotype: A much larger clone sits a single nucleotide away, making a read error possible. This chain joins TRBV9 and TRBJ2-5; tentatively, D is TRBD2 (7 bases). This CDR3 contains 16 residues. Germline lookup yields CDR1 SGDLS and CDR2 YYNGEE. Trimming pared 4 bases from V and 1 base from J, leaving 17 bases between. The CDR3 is CASSQLGGTTQETQYF. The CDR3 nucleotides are TGTGCCAGCAGCCAACTGGGGGGGACAACCCAAGAGACCCAGTACTTC.

Written as DNA, the CDR3 is TGTGCCAGCAGTCCCCTAGCGCCCTACGAGCAGTACTTC. Encoded protein: CASSPLAPYEQYF. This sequence joins TRBV27 and TRBJ2-7, with D possibly TRBD2 on 6 matching bases. This CDR3 region has 13 residues. V was clipped by 5 bases and J by 2 bases, with 10 bases between them. Germline-derived CDR1 and CDR2 are MNHEY and SMNVEV (reference sequence).

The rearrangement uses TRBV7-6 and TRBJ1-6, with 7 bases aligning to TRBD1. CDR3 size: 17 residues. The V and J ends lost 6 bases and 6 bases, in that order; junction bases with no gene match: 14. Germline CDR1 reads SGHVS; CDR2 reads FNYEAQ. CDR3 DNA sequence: TGTGCCAGCAGTCTAGGGGGGCCAGGGGGGATTAATTCACCCCTCCACTTT. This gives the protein CASSLGGPGGINSPLHF.

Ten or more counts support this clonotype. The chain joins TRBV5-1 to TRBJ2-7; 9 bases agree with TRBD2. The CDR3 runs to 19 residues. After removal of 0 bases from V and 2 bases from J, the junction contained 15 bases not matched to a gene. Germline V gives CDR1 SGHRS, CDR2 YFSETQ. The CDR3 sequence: CASSLEVRRGGRDAYEQYF. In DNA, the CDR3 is TGCGCCAGCAGCTTGGAAGTCCGGAGGGGCGGGAGGGACGCCTACGAGCAGTACTTC.